This record covers a single T cell receptor beta chain. The data derive from a study of blood T cell repertoires in COVID-19. In the study overall: PBMCs, B-cell-depleted T cells, or T cells provided the cDNA or gDNA that made up the material.

Individuals drawn from about two dozen US areas were about 18 to 95 years old. TCRdb keeps only in-frame clones here, not all; method: immunoSEQ multiplex PCR. The table includes hundreds of thousands of clones, roughly nine tenths detected once. The sequence derives from a man aged 30-40 years who had recovered from COVID-19. Sequencing was performed on PBMCs or T cells enriched from blood (not recorded which).

The CDR3 coding sequence is TGCGCCAGCAACCAGGAAGGGGGCGACGAGACCCAGTACTTC. This codes for CASNQEGGDETQYF. This chain connects TRBV5-1 to TRBJ2-5; 7 positions match TRBD1. Trimming at V came to 6 bases and at J to 5 bases, leaving 10 bases not matched to a gene. The V gene's germline CDR1 is SGHRS and CDR2 YFSETQ. The CDR3 spans 14 residues.